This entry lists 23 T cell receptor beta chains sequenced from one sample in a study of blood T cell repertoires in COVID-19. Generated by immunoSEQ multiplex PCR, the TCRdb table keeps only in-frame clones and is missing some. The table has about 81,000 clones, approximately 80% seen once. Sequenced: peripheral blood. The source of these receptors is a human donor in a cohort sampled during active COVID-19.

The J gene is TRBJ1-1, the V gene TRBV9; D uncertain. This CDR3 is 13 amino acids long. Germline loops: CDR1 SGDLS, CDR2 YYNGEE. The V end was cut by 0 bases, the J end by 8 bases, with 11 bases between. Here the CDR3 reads CASSVVPDMEAFF. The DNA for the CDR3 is TGTGCCAGCAGCGTAGTCCCAGACATGGAAGCTTTCTTT.

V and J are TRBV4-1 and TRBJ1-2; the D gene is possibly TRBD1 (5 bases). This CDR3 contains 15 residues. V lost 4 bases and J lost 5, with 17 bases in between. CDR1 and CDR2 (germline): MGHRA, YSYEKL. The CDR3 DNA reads TGCGCCAGCAGCCCAGAACGGATTTCAGGGTATGGCTACACCTTC. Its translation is CASSPERISGYGYTF.

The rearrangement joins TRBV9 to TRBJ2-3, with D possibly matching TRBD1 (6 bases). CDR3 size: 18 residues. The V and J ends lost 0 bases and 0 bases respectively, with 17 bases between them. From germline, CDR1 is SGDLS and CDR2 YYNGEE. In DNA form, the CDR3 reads TGTGCCAGCAGCGTAGGACGGGGACATAACCCTAGCACAGATACGCAGTATTTT. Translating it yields CASSVGRGHNPSTDTQYF.

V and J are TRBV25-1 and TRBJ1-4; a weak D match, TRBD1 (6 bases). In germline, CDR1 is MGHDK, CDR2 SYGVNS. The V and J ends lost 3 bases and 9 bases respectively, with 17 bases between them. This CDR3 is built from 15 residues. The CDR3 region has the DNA TGTGCCAGCAGTGATGGGGGCAGGTCGGACAAAAAACTGTTTTTT. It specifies CASSDGGRSDKKLFF.

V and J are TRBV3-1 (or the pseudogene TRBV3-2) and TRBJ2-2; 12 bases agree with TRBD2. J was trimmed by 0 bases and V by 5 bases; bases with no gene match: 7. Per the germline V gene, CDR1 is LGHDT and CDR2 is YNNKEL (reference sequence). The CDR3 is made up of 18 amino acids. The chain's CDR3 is CASSRGLAGLANTGELFF. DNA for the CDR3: TGTGCCAGCAGCAGGGGACTAGCGGGCCTCGCGAACACCGGGGAGCTGTTTTTT.

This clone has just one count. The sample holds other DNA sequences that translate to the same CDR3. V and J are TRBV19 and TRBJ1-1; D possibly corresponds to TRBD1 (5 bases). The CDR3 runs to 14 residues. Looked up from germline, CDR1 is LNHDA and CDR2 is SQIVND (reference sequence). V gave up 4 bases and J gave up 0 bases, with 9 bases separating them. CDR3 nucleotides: TGTGCCAGTAGTACTCAGGGAATGAACACTGAAGCTTTCTTT. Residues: CASSTQGMNTEAFF.

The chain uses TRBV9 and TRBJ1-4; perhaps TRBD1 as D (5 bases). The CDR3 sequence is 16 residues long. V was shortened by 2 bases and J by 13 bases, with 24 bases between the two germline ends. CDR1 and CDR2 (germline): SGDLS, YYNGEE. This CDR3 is CASSVGPDSSNERLFF. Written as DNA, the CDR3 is TGTGCCAGCAGCGTCGGCCCAGACAGTTCGAATGAGAGACTGTTTTTT. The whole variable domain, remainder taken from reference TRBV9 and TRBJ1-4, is DSGVTQTPKHLITATGQRVTLRCSPRSGDLSVYWYQQSLDQGLQFLIQYYNGEERAKGNILERFSAQQFPDLHSELNLSSLELGDSALYFCASSVGPDSSNERLFFGSGTQLSVL.

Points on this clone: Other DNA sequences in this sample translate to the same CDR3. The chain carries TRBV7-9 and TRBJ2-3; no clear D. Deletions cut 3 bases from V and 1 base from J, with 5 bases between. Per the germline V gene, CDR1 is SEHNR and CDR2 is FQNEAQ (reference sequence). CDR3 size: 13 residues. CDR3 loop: CASSFRGTDTQYF. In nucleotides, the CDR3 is TGTGCCAGCAGCTTCCGGGGCACAGATACGCAGTATTTT.

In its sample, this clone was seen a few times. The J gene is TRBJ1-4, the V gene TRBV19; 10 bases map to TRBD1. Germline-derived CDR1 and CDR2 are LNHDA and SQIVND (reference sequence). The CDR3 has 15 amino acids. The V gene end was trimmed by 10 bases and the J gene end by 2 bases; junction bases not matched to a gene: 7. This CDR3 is CATHRQGATNEKLFF. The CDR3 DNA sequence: TGTGCCACTCATCGACAGGGGGCCACTAATGAAAAACTGTTTTTT. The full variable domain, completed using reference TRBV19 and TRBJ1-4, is DGGITQSPKYLFRKEGQNVTLSCEQNLNHDAMYWYRQDPGQGLRLIYYSQIVNDFQKGDIAEGYSVSREKKESFPLTVTSAQKNPTAFYLCATHRQGATNEKLFFGSGTQLSVL.

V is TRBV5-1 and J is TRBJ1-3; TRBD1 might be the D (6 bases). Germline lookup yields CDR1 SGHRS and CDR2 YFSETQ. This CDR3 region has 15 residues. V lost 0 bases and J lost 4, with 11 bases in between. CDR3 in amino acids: CASSLGTGIGNTIYF. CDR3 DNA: TGCGCCAGCAGCTTGGGAACAGGGATCGGAAACACCATATATTTT.

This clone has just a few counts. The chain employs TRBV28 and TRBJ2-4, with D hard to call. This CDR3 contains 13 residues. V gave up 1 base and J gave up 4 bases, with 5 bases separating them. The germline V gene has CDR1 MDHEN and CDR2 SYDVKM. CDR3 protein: CASSLYGKNIQYF. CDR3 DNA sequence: TGTGCCAGCAGTTTATACGGTAAAAACATTCAGTACTTC.

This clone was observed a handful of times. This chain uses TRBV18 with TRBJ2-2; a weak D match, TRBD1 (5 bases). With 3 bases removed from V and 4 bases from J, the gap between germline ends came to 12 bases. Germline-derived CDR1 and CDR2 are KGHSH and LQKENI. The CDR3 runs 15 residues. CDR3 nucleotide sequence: TGTGCCAGCTCACCGTTGACAGTTGGCACCGGGGAGCTGTTTTTT. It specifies CASSPLTVGTGELFF. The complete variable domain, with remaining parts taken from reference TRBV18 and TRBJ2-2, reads NAGVMQNPRHLVRRRGQEARLRCSPMKGHSHVYWYRQLPEEGLKFMVYLQKENIIDESGMPKERFSAEFPKEGPSILRIQQVVRGDSAAYFCASSPLTVGTGELFFGEGSRLTVL.

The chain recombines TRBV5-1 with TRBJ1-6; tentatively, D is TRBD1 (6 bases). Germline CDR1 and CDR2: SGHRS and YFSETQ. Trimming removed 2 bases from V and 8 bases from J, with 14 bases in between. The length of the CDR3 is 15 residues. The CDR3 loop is CASSFLQGLDSPLHF. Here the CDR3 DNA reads TGCGCCAGCAGCTTTTTACAGGGTCTGGATTCACCCCTCCACTTT. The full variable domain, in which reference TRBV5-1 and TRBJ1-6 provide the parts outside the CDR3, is KAGVTQTPRYLIKTRGQQVTLSCSPISGHRSVSWYQQTPGQGLQFLFEYFSETQRNKGNFPGRFSGRQFSNSRSEMNVSTLELGDSALYLCASSFLQGLDSPLHFGNGTRLTVT.

For the CDR3, the DNA is TGTGCGTCTCCTCTAGCGGGAGCCACAGATACGCAGTATTTT. Translated, it gives CASPLAGATDTQYF. This chain links TRBV30 with TRBJ2-3, with 10 bases lining up with TRBD2. Germline-derived CDR1 and CDR2 are GTSNPN and SVGIG (reference sequence). The CDR3 consists of 14 residues.

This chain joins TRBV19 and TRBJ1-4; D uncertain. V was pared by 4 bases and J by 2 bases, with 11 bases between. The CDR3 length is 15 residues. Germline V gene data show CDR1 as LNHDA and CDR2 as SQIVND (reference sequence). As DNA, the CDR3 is TGTGCCAGTAGTACCGAAGGGAGGACTAATGAAAAACTGTTTTTT. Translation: CASSTEGRTNEKLFF.

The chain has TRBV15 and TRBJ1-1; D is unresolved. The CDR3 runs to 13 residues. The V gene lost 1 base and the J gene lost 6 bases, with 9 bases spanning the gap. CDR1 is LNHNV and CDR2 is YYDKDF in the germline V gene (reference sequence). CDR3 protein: CATSRGGWAEAFF. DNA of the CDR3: TGTGCCACCAGCAGAGGAGGGTGGGCTGAAGCTTTCTTT.

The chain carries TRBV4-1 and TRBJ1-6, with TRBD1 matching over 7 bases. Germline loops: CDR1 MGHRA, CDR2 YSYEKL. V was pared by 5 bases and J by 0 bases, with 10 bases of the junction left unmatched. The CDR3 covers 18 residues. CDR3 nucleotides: TGCGCCAGCAGCGCCAGAGAGGACAGGAGCTCCTATAATTCACCCCTCCACTTT. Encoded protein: CASSAREDRSSYNSPLHF.

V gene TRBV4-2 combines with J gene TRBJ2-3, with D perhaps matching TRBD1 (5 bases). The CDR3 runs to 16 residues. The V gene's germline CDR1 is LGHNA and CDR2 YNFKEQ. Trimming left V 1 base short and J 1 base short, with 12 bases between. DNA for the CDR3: TGTGCCAGCAGCCAAGGTGGGGCTCGGGGCACAGATACGCAGTATTTT. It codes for CASSQGGARGTDTQYF.

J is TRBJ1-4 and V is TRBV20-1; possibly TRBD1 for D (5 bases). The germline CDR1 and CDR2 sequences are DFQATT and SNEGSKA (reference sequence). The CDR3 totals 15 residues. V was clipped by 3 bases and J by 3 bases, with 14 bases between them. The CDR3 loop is CSASFSGLPNEKLFF. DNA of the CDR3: TGCAGTGCTAGTTTCTCAGGGCTACCTAATGAAAAACTGTTTTTT.

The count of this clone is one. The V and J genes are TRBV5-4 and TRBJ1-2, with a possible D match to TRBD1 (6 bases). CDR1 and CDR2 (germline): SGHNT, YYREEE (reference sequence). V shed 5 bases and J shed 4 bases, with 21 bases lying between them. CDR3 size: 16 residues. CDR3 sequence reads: CASSSGSDRTFYGYTF. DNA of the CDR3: TGTGCCAGCAGTAGTGGGTCCGACAGGACGTTCTATGGCTACACCTTC.

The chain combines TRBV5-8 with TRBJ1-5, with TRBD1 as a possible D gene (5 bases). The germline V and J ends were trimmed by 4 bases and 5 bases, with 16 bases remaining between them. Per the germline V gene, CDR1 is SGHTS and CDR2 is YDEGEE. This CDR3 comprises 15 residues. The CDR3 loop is CASSPAFWGDQPQHF. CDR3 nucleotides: TGTGCCAGCAGCCCCGCTTTTTGGGGGGATCAGCCCCAGCATTTT. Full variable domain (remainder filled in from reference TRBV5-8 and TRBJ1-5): EAGVTQSPTHLIKTRGQQATLRCSPISGHTSVYWYQQALGLGLQFLLWYDEGEERNRGNFPPRFSGRQFPNYSSELNVNALELEDSALYLCASSPAFWGDQPQHFGDGTRLSIL.

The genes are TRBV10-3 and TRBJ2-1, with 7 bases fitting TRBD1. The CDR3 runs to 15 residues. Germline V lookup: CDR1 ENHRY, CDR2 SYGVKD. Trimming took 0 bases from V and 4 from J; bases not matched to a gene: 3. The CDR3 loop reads CAISESLGQYNEQFF. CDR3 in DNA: TGTGCCATCAGTGAGTCGTTGGGACAGTACAATGAGCAGTTCTTC.

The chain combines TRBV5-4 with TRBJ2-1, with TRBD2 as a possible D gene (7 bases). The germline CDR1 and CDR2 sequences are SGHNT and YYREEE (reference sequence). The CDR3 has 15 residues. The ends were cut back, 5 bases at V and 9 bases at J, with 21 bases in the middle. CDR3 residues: CASSPTGTTYGEQFF. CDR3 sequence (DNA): TGTGCCAGCAGTCCCACAGGGACTACTTACGGTGAGCAGTTCTTC.